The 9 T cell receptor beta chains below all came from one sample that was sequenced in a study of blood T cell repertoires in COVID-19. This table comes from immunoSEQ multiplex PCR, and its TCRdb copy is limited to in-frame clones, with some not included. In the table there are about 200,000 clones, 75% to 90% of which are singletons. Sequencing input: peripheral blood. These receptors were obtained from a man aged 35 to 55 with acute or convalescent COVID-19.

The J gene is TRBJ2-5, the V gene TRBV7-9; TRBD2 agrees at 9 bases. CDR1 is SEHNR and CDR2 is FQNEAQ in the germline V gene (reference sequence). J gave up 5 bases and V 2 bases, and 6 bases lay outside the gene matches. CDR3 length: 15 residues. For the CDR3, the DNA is TGTGCCAGCAGCTTAATAGCGGGAGAGGGCGAGACCCAGTACTTC. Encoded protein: CASSLIAGEGETQYF.

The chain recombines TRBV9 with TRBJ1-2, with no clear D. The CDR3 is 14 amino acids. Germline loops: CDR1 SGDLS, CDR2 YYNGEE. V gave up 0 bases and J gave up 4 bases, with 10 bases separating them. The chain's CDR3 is CASSVAAGSYGYTF. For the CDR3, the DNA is TGTGCCAGCAGCGTAGCTGCGGGGAGCTATGGCTACACCTTC. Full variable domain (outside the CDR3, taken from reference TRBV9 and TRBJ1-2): DSGVTQTPKHLITATGQRVTLRCSPRSGDLSVYWYQQSLDQGLQFLIQYYNGEERAKGNILERFSAQQFPDLHSELNLSSLELGDSALYFCASSVAAGSYGYTFGSGTRLTVV.

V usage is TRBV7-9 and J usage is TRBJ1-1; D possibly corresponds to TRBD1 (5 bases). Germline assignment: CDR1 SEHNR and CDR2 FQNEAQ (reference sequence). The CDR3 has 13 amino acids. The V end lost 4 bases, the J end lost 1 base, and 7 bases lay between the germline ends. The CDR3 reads CASSYTGNTEAFF. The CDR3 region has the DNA TGTGCCAGCAGCTACACAGGGAACACTGAAGCTTTCTTT.

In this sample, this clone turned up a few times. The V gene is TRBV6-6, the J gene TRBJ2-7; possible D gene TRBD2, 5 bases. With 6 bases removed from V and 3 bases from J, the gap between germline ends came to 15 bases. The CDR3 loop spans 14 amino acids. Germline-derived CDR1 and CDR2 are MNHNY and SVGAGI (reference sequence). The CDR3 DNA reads TGTGCCAGCAGGGGTAGTGGCGGGCTCTACGAGCAGTACTTC. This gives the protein CASRGSGGLYEQYF.

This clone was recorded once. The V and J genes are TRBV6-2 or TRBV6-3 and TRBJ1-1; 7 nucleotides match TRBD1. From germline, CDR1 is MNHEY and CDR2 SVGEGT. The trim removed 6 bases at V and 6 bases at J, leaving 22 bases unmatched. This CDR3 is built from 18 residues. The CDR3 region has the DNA TGTGCCAGCAGCCCCCTAGGGAAGGGGGCAGGTTTAATCGCTGAAGCTTTCTTT. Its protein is CASSPLGKGAGLIAEAFF.

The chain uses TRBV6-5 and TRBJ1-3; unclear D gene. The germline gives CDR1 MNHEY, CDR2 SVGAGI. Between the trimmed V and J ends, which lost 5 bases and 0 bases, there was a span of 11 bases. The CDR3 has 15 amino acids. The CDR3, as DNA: TGTGCCAGCAGTCATACACCCGACTCTGGAAACACCATATATTTT. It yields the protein CASSHTPDSGNTIYF.

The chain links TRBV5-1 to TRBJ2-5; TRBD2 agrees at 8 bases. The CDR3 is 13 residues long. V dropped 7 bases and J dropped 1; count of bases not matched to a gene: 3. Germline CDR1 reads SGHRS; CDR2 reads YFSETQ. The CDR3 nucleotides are TGCGCCAGCGGAACTAGCGGCCAAGAGACCCAGTACTTC. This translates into CASGTSGQETQYF.

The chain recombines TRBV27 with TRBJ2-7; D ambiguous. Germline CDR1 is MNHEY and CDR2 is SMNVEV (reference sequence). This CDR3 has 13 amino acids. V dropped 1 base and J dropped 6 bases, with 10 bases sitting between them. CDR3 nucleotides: TGTGCCAGCAGTTTATTGACTTCGAGCGAGCAGTACTTC. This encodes CASSLLTSSEQYF.

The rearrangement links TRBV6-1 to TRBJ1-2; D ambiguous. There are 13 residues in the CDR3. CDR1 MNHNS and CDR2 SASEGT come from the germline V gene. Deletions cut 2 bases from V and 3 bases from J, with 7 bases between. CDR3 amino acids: CASSELSDYGYTF. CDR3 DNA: TGTGCCAGCAGTGAATTGTCAGACTATGGCTACACCTTC.